This TCR beta chain was sequenced for a study of STAT5B mutations in CD4+ large granular lymphocyte leukemia. The study, taken as a whole, reports: Top patient clones used TRBV06 genes more often: 8/27 versus 2/35 in controls. Patient CD4-sorted repertoires stayed more clonal than healthy ones after leukemic-clone removal.

CDR3 length equals 15 residues. Germline V CDR1 and CDR2: SGDLS, YYNGEE. V shed 3 bases and J 0 bases; nucleotides not matched to a gene: 2. As to this clone: Its antigen is not identified.

How the authors handled the data: The detection floor for productive clonotype frequency was 2.59 x 10-5. Clones were sequenced by immunoSEQ multiplex PCR, and TCRdb holds only the in-frame ones, with some missing. The V and J calls and clone size come from that table; D and trimming were worked out from the DNA. The sample has over 30,000 clones; around 80% are singletons. V gene TRBV9 combines with J gene TRBJ2-1, with 8 nucleotides matching TRBD2. The sample comprised CD4+ T cells from blood buffy coats. The sequence was obtained from a human donor in good health. The CDR3 protein is CASSASGRSYNEQFF. For the CDR3, the DNA is TGTGCCAGCAGCGCTAGCGGGCGCTCCTACAATGAGCAGTTCTTC.